This T cell receptor (beta chain) was documented in a study of T cells after yellow fever vaccination. Study conclusions and caveats: Researchers cautioned that FACS-sorted repertoires could harbor abundant clonotypes contaminating from the bulk population. Re-detected after boosting: most primary clones, 95% to 98% of CD4 and 80% to 90% of CD8.

The TCR cDNA carried a universal primer site and UMIs from 5'RACE template switching. MiXCR, run by TCRdb on the 5' RACE reads, gives a single entry per CDR3 protein. The sample contains about 300,000 distinct CDR3 sequences, around 7% of which appear only once. A remark on this clonotype: What it binds is unknown.

The CDR3 totals 12 residues. The germline V and J ends were trimmed by 6 bases and 6 bases, with 9 bases remaining between them. The germline gives CDR1 KGHDR, CDR2 SFDVKD. Sequences were derived from PBMCs, sampled around 45 days after the first yellow fever vaccination. This TCR derives from a man between 18 and 29 years old who received the YFV17D yellow fever vaccine. The chain combines TRBV24-1 with TRBJ2-3, with D unclear. The CDR3 reads CATSSDGDTQYF. The DNA of the CDR3 is TGTGCCACCAGTAGTGATGGGGATACGCAGTATTTT.